The TCR beta chain described here comes from a study of graft-versus-host responses after intestinal transplantation. Study-level background: All recipients were transplanted with multivisceral, liver-intestinal, or isolated intestinal grafts. Every one of the recipients received anti-thymocyte globulin induction and afterwards took tacrolimus and steroids for around 3 years. Study outcomes and limitations: Recipient-marrow GvH clones were detected, some having first appeared in ileum or blood. Some patients had graft-donor T cell macrochimerism. In their allografts, the ratios of graft-versus-host to host-versus-graft T cell clones were high.

The assay was immunoSEQ multiplex PCR, and TCRdb's table has in-frame clones only and misses some. The sample lists about 15,000 clones; over 70% were seen once. With regard to this clone: As yet, its antigen is unknown.

J gave up 7 bases and V 0 bases, and 3 bases lay outside the gene matches. CDR1 and CDR2 (germline): SGHVS, FQNEAQ. This CDR3 comprises 15 residues. Lymphocytes from graft epithelium and lamina propria were isolated. The V call is TRBV7-8, the J call TRBJ1-2, with TRBD1 matching over 12 bases. The source material was ileum tissue, sampled 14 days after transplant. The receptor was isolated from a human patient who received an intestinal transplant, so some T cells may come from the graft donor. The CDR3 sequence: CASSLAGTGGGGYTF. CDR3 nucleotides: TGTGCCAGCAGCTTAGCGGGGACAGGGGGCGGTGGCTACACCTTC.